A single sample gave rise to the 8 T cell receptor beta chains below, sequenced in a study of T cell repertoires in cytomegalovirus infection. Via MiXCR, TCRdb re-called the reads, giving one row per CDR3 protein. Counted here are roughly 350,000 distinct CDR3 sequences, nearly 35% occurring once; the ten biggest clones make up roughly 13%. Antigens for these TCRs are unknown. Sequences were derived from cultured PBMCs, sampled from culture after CMV antigen stimulation. These receptors all come from a human donor in good health (CMV status not recorded). Some clones in this sample may be carry-over from other donors' samples.

The chain combines TRBV28 with TRBJ2-3; TRBD1 matches at 8 bases. V trimming: 6 bases; J trimming: 0 bases; junction bases outside the gene matches: 5. CDR1 is MDHEN, CDR2 SYDVKM, per germline. CDR3 length equals 15 residues. The CDR3 DNA follows: TGTGCCAGCAGCTTGGGACAGGATAGCACAGATACGCAGTATTTT. It is translated as CASSLGQDSTDTQYF. The entire variable domain, with the rest obtained from reference TRBV28 and TRBJ2-3, is as follows: DVKVTQSSRYLVKRTGEKVFLECVQDMDHENMFWYRQDPGLGLRLIYFSYDVKMKEKGDIPEGYSVSREKKERFSLILESASTNQTSMYLCASSLGQDSTDTQYFGPGTRLTVL.

The chain recombines TRBV7-6 with TRBJ2-5; 8 bases are shared with TRBD1. Trimming cost V 1 base and J 5 bases; bases outside gene matches: 6. Germline loops: CDR1 SGHVS, CDR2 FNYEAQ. This CDR3 comprises 15 residues. DNA of the CDR3: TGTGCCAGCAGCTTAGATGGCAGGGGGCGCGAGACCCAGTACTTC. This codes for CASSLDGRGRETQYF.

CDR3 loop: CASSRGGRGEGYTF. The CDR3 DNA follows: TGCGCCAGCAGCCGCGGGGGCAGGGGGGAGGGCTACACCTTC. The gene calls are TRBV4-1 and TRBJ1-2, with 7 bases lining up with TRBD1. CDR1 and CDR2 from the germline V gene are MGHRA and YSYEKL. The CDR3 covers 14 residues. The V gene end was trimmed by 4 bases and the J gene end by 8 bases; junction bases not matched to a gene: 10.

This chain uses TRBV7-8 with TRBJ2-1; 10 bases match TRBD2. Germline V CDR1 and CDR2: SGHVS, FQNEAQ. This CDR3 contains 19 residues. V shed 1 base, J shed 10 bases, and the junction held 19 bases outside the gene matches. The CDR3 here is CASSLVPWRLAGEVGEQFF. In DNA, the CDR3 is TGTGCCAGCAGCTTAGTTCCGTGGCGGCTAGCGGGAGAGGTAGGGGAGCAGTTCTTC.

The chain couples TRBV7-2 to TRBJ2-7; 8 bases map to TRBD2. Unmatched junction bases numbered 2, after V lost 1 base and J lost 3 bases. The CDR3 has 14 amino acids. The V gene's germline CDR1 is SGHTA and CDR2 FQGNSA. CDR3 residues: CASSLVGLGYEQYF. DNA for the CDR3: TGTGCCAGCAGCTTAGTGGGACTAGGCTACGAGCAGTACTTC.

The chain combines TRBV12-3 or TRBV12-4 with TRBJ1-1; 8 bases map to TRBD1. This CDR3 contains 12 residues. V lost 5 bases and J lost 10; bases outside the gene matches: 6. CDR3: CASSARTGRAFF. The CDR3 DNA is TGTGCCAGCAGTGCCCGGACAGGGCGAGCTTTCTTT.

This rearrangement joins TRBV7-8 to TRBJ2-3; 10 bases agree with TRBD2. The germline V gene encodes CDR1 SGHVS and CDR2 FQNEAQ. V lost 5 bases and J lost 3; bases outside the gene matches: 8. The CDR3 sequence is 16 residues long. For the CDR3, the DNA is TGTGCCAGCAGCGTATTAGCGGGAGGTCTTACAGATACGCAGTATTTT. It is translated as CASSVLAGGLTDTQYF.

This clonotype was observed many times. The rearrangement links TRBV7-6 to TRBJ1-5; D not certain. This CDR3 region has 13 residues. In germline, CDR1 is SGHVS, CDR2 FNYEAQ. The ends were cut back, 2 bases at V and 5 bases at J, with 7 bases in the middle. The CDR3 DNA is TGTGCCAGCAGCTTATACACTGATCAGCCCCAGCATTTT. Its translation is CASSLYTDQPQHF.